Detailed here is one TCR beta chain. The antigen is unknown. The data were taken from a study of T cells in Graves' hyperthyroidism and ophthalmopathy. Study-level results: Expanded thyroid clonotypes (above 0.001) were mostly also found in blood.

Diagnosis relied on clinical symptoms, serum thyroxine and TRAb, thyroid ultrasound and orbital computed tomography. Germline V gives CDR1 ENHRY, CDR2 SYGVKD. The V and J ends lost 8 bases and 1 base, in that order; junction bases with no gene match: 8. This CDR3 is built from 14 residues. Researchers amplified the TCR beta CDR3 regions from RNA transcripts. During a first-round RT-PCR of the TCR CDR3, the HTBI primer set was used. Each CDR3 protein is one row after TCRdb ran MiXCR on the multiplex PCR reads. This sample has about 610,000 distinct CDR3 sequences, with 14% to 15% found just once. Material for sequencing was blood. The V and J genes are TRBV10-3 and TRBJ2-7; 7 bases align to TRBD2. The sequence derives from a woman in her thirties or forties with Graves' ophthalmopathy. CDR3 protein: CAIEASGSSYEQYF. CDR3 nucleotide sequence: TGTGCCATCGAAGCTAGCGGATCTTCCTACGAGCAGTACTTC.